Sequencing of this T cell receptor (beta chain) was carried out in a study of cytomegalovirus exposure and HLA in healthy donors. This clone has just one count. 13 Jbeta primers and 60 Vbeta primers were used for the PCR. Using immunoSEQ multiplex PCR, the repertoire was profiled, and TCRdb retains in-frame clones only, with some absent. This table holds 100,000 to 150,000 clones, more than 70% found once. Sequences were obtained from PBMCs. The origin of this receptor is a woman aged 45-60 years in good health and CMV-seropositive.

The CDR3 region has the DNA TGCGCCAGCAGCTTAGAAGGGGGTTACACAGATACGCAGTATTTT. The encoded protein is CASSLEGGYTDTQYF. The V call is TRBV5-1, the J call TRBJ2-3; D is perhaps TRBD1 (6 bases). V was pared by 2 bases and J by 2 bases, with 12 bases between. CDR1 SGHRS and CDR2 YFSETQ come from the germline V gene. The CDR3 covers 15 residues.